This T cell receptor (beta chain) was identified in a study of T cells in Graves' hyperthyroidism and ophthalmopathy. General study results and limits: Median prediction lead before ophthalmopathy onset was 6.5 months with the model.

Inclusion characteristics of ophthalmopathy patients comprised a Clinical Activity Score of at least 3, a NOSPECS grade of at least 4, and duration under 3 months. Trimming at V came to 5 bases and at J to 2 bases, leaving 5 bases not matched to a gene. The CDR3 sequence is 16 residues long. Germline CDR1 SGHTA, CDR2 FQGNSA. With respect to this clonotype: Antigen specificity is unknown.

TCR beta CDR3 regions were amplified from RNA transcripts. The HTBI primer set drove a first-round RT-PCR of the TCR CDR3. TCRdb reprocessed the multiplex PCR reads via MiXCR and lists one record per CDR3 protein. The table includes 250,000 or so distinct CDR3 sequences, around 15% detected once. This chain uses TRBV7-2 with TRBJ2-3, with TRBD2 matching 12 bases. The TCR sequence derives from a woman between 18 and 29 years old with Graves' ophthalmopathy. Input material: blood. The chain's CDR3 is CASSPRLAGDTDTQYF. The CDR3 DNA is TGTGCCAGCAGCCCTCGACTAGCGGGGGACACAGATACGCAGTATTTT.